This passage covers 10 T cell receptor beta chains from one sample sequenced in a study of blood T cell repertoires in COVID-19. This table comes from immunoSEQ multiplex PCR, and its TCRdb copy is limited to in-frame clones, with some not included. The sample shows over 200,000 clones, roughly 87% of them seen only once. The sample taken for sequencing was PBMCs or T cells enriched from blood (not recorded which). The receptors derive from a man aged 25 to 45 who had recovered from COVID-19.

The CDR3 nucleotides are TGTGCCACTCTAGCGGGAGACTACAATGAGCAGTTCTTC. This codes for CATLAGDYNEQFF. V usage is TRBV2 and J usage is TRBJ2-1, with 10 bases identical to TRBD2. Looked up from germline, CDR1 is SNHLY and CDR2 is FYNNEI. Trimming removed 10 bases from V and 3 bases from J; junction bases left unmatched: 3. This CDR3 has 13 amino acids.

The CDR3: CASTPTGSGNTIYF. CDR3 nucleotides: TGTGCCAGCACCCCGACAGGGTCTGGAAACACCATATATTTT. This chain uses TRBV28 with TRBJ1-3, with TRBD1 matching over 7 bases. Trimming at V came to 7 bases and at J to 1 base, leaving 4 bases not matched to a gene. From germline, CDR1 is MDHEN and CDR2 SYDVKM. This CDR3 is built from 14 residues.

V gene TRBV4-2 combines with J gene TRBJ2-2, with 8 positions matching TRBD2. Looked up from germline, CDR1 is LGHNA and CDR2 is YNFKEQ. The junction had 15 bases not matched to a gene; V was cut back by 1 base and J by 11 bases. This CDR3 spans 17 amino acids. CDR3: CASSQGQREHMRAELFF. CDR3 bases: TGTGCCAGCAGCCAAGGTCAGCGGGAGCACATGCGTGCAGAGCTGTTTTTT.

This chain links TRBV2 with TRBJ1-5; weak D call: TRBD1 (5 bases). CDR1 is SNHLY and CDR2 is FYNNEI in the germline V gene. V was cut by 6 bases and J by 9 bases, with 21 bases left in between. The length of the CDR3 is 15 residues. Here the CDR3 reads CASRSGETAIAPQHF. CDR3 nucleotides: TGTGCCAGCAGATCGGGGGAGACAGCGATCGCGCCCCAGCATTTT.

V usage is TRBV6-2 or TRBV6-3 and J usage is TRBJ1-1; D unclear. The CDR3 has 12 amino acids. Germline CDR1 and CDR2: MNHEY and SVGEGT. V lost 1 base and J 8 bases, leaving 8 bases between the germline ends. For the CDR3, the DNA is TGTGCCAGCAGTTACTTTTCGAGAGAAGCTTTCTTT. It codes for CASSYFSREAFF.

This rearrangement joins TRBV28 to TRBJ2-4; 8 bases fit TRBD2. The junction had 5 bases not matched to a gene; V was cut back by 6 bases and J by 1 base. There are 15 residues in the CDR3. CDR1 and CDR2 from the germline V gene are MDHEN and SYDVKM. CDR3 loop: CASSSTSVAKNIQYF. The CDR3 DNA follows: TGTGCCAGCAGCTCGACTAGCGTTGCCAAAAACATTCAGTACTTC.

The chain employs TRBV6-5 and TRBJ2-1, with 11 bases fitting TRBD2. This CDR3 region has 13 residues. Germline-derived CDR1 and CDR2 are MNHEY and SVGAGI. With V trimmed by 6 bases and J by 8 bases, 3 bases remained unmatched. CDR3 residues: CASRLAGDDEQFF. CDR3 nucleotides: TGTGCCAGCAGACTAGCGGGGGACGATGAGCAGTTCTTC.

This sequence joins TRBV29-1 and TRBJ2-7; TRBD2 might be the D (6 bases). Germline V gene lookup returns CDR1 SQVTM and CDR2 ANQGSEA. V was clipped by 4 bases and J by 5 bases, with 21 bases between them. This CDR3 contains 15 residues. The CDR3 here is CSVVISGVVGDEQYF. The CDR3 DNA is TGCAGCGTTGTAATCTCGGGAGTGGTAGGGGACGAGCAGTACTTC.

V gene TRBV5-1 combines with J gene TRBJ2-6; a weak D match, TRBD1 (5 bases). V lost 0 bases, J lost 4 bases, and 8 bases lay in between. CDR3 length equals 15 residues. Germline V CDR1 and CDR2: SGHRS, YFSETQ. CDR3 sequence reads: CASSLGRAGANVLTF. The CDR3 DNA is TGCGCCAGCAGCTTGGGCAGGGCGGGGGCCAACGTCCTGACTTTC. Looking up the rest from reference TRBV5-1 and TRBJ2-6 gives the full variable domain: KAGVTQTPRYLIKTRGQQVTLSCSPISGHRSVSWYQQTPGQGLQFLFEYFSETQRNKGNFPGRFSGRQFSNSRSEMNVSTLELGDSALYLCASSLGRAGANVLTFGAGSRLTVL.

The chain employs TRBV27 and TRBJ2-1; 13 bases are shared with TRBD2. CDR3 size: 16 residues. Trimming removed 3 bases from V and 8 bases from J; junction bases left unmatched: 7. Germline lookup yields CDR1 MNHEY and CDR2 SMNVEV (reference sequence). The CDR3 here is CASSFGLAGVFHEQFF. CDR3 coding DNA: TGTGCCAGCAGTTTCGGACTAGCGGGAGTGTTCCATGAGCAGTTCTTC.